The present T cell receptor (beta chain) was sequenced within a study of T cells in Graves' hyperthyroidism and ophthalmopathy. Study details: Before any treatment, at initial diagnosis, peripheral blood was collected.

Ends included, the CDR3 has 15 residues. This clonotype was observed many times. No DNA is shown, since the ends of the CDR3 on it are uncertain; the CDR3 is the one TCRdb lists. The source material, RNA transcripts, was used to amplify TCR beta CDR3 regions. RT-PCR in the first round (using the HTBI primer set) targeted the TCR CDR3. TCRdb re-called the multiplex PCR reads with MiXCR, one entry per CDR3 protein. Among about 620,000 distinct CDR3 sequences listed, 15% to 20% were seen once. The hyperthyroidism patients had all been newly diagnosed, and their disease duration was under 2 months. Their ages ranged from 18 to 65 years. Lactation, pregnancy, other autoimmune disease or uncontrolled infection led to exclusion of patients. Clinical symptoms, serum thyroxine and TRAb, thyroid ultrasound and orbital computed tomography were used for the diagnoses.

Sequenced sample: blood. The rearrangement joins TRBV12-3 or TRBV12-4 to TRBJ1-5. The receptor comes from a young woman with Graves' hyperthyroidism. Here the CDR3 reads CASSFLAASNQPQHF.